Described below is a single T cell receptor beta chain sequence and its context. Its antigen is unknown. The sample holds no much larger clone one base away, and base qualities are not on file. The library was generated by the immunoSEQ multiplex PCR assay. For the multiplex PCR, a mixture combining 60 forward primers for TCR Vbeta segments and 13 reverse primers for TCR Jbeta segments was used. The CDR3 region of rearranged TCR beta genes was amplified from genomic DNA by a multiplex PCR assay. The amplified TCR beta libraries were sequenced on the Illumina HiSeq System as 87-base-pair reads. From the authors' description of their analysis: Across the 666 repertoires, a later analysis counted tens of millions of unique TCR beta chains, 8.5 million to 12 million of which were shared by at least two donors. Raw reads were error-corrected and collapsed into unique sequences by a nearest-neighbor algorithm in which closely related sequences were merged to remove PCR and sequencing errors. Alignment of CDR3 sequences to IMGT reference sequences was used to assign V, D and J gene segments. For a sequence to be retained, a match of at least six nucleotides to both a V gene segment and a J gene segment was required. A rearrangement counted as productive if the CDR3 had no stop codons and remained in frame with V and J, and every other rearrangement counted as non-productive. Following IMGT convention, CDR3 was defined as the stretch from the second conserved V-encoded cysteine up to the conserved J-encoded phenylalanine. Sequences without an unambiguous match to a single V gene segment were excluded from the earlier analysis of a few hundred of the donors. An earlier analysis of around 600 of the donors classified V segments as functional when productive rearrangements were above 56.7% and as segregating when the standard deviation between donors was above 5%. A statistical classification framework was built for diagnosing cytomegalovirus status from the catalog of TCR beta chain sequences. In a later analysis, V and J genes were assigned by comparing TCR nucleotide sequences against IMGT/GENE-DB human TR gene sequences. A later analysis assigned CDR3 sequences and most-parsimonious VDJ recombination scenarios with the TCRdist pipeline. In a later analysis, every TCR beta chain was defined by the combination of its CDR3 amino acid sequence and its V-gene family, and reads without a unique V-gene family were dropped. To address suspected cross-contamination and a sequencing artifact, a later analysis removed over 500 highly shared, low-generation-probability nucleotide sequences. For each public chain, a later analysis derived a clonal expansion index from normalized ranks of inferred template counts within each repertoire. A later analysis computed generation probabilities with a VDJ recombination model fitted to out-of-frame rearrangements, and checked the results against IGoR. In a later analysis, hypergeometric tests were used to score TCR-TCR, TCR-HLA and TCR-CMV co-occurrence, with a repertoire-size bias correction applied to TCR pairs. In a later analysis, false discovery rates were estimated by permuting HLA or CMV assignments 20 times. In a later analysis, co-occurring TCRs were grouped using DBSCAN, and TCRdist sequence similarity was added for clustering within HLA-allele-positive subsets. Co-occurrence clustering excluded repertoires with fewer than 30,000 or more than 120,000 public chains, plus five with anomalous nucleotide sharing. TCRdb mirrors the immuneACCESS table, restricted to in-frame sequences. Some clones are absent from its copies; in checked studies, under half trace to an unresolved V gene, and the reason for the others is unknown. That table furnishes V, J and clone size, whereas the DNA furnished D and trimming. The sample yields under 150,000 clones; roughly 72% were counted once. Of the sample, less than 2% falls within the top ten clones.

These data are taken from a study of cytomegalovirus exposure and HLA in healthy donors (dated by TCRdb to 2016 to 2017). Broadly, across the study: An earlier analysis of approximately 550 of the donors reported 276 Gb of sequence data and 100 million to 130 million unique TCR beta sequences from 190 million or so T cells. An early release that covered some 640 HLA-typed donors contained 250 to 350 gigabases of sequencing data and around 80 million unique TCR sequences. Of the approximately 400 genotyped donors, 65% to 90% were placed in the genetic ancestry cluster associated with self-reported Caucasian donors. The aim of the study was to test whether cataloging public T cell receptors could identify signatures of past pathogen exposure. The T cell repertoires of 666 subjects were profiled by immunosequencing and related to cytomegalovirus serostatus. Besides the first cohort of 666 subjects, a separate validation cohort made up of 120 different subjects was used. The study combined high-throughput TCR immunosequencing, statistical association of individual TCRs with disease status, and machine learning to predict cytomegalovirus infection status. A later analysis re-analyzed previously published TCR beta repertoires from 550 to 700 donors and added high-resolution HLA genotyping to study TCR occurrence patterns. Rather than using new phenotypic data, the later analysis identified candidate immune exposures from TCR beta sequences and from how often those sequences occurred across donors. An earlier analysis of fewer than 700 of the donors applied high-throughput TCR beta sequencing to assess whether each TCR beta V gene segment acted as functional or pseudogenic. Donor age, sex, ethnicity and CMV serostatus were compiled alongside the repertoire data. A later genetic analysis used genome-wide SNP genotypes for about 55% of the 666 donors, treating that subset as a discovery cohort. Every repertoire in the discovery cohort had been generated on one and the same sequencing platform. HLA typing included class I and class II loci at four-digit resolution. The number of donors typed differed by locus, with about 629-640 for A, B, C, DRB1 and DQB1, roughly 520 for DQA1, about 610 for DPA1, and some 470 for DPB1. Four or five DR-DQ haplotypes were handled as single units for association and clustering because linkage in the cohort was strong. Across some 400 genotyped donors of the cohort, an average of about 250,000 unique TCR beta nucleotide sequences per donor were sequenced, and about a sixth of those sequences were non-productive. The paper as a whole reports these results and caveats: Strong co-occurrence of HLA alleles, especially DR and DQ, made assigning TCR associations to individual alleles difficult. For the cohort, immune exposure information was limited to CMV serostatus. The 87-base-pair reads could not distinguish some IMGT-functional V segments, including TRBV6-2 and TRBV6-3, so those segments were excluded. It was suggested by the authors that the approach could potentially be generalized to other disease states and immunological phenotypes. In a later genetic analysis, fewer N-insertions in productive TCRs were reported among donors in an Asian-associated ancestry cluster than the roughly 700-donor mean. While some public TCRs were present in many individuals, most TCR sequences turned up only very rarely across donors. A later analysis associated around 16,000 TCR beta sequences with specific HLA alleles at a false discovery rate of 0.05. Most CMV-associated TCR beta chains appeared to be HLA-restricted in a later analysis, and the HLA associations seemed to be driven largely by CMV exposure. Because counts were too low, roughly 16 rarely observed V segments, including chromosome 9 orphons, were excluded from the earlier analysis of around 590 of the donors. Several of the top co-occurrence clusters appeared to be linked to parvovirus B19, influenza, CMV and Epstein-Barr virus, according to a later analysis. V-gene and J-gene trimming of TCR beta chains was associated with a missense DCLRE1C variant in a later genetic analysis, and the association was replicated in an independent cohort. In this cohort, only TCR beta chains were sequenced, and detectable features were limited by the absence of alpha or paired-chain data. A total of 150 to 200 TCR beta chains were listed by the study as associated with cytomegalovirus. The sequencing pipeline was judged likely to have produced a cluster of highly shared sequence variants as a technical artifact. In an earlier analysis of fewer than 700 of the donors, most TCR beta V segments appeared in productive rearrangements about 87% or about 30% of the time, broadly matching IMGT annotations. Correlated functional status among segregating V segments might reflect linkage disequilibrium, but an unknown experimental factor could not be ruled out. The presence/absence analyses assumed that sequencing depth was roughly uniform across donors, and that assumption may not be true. In a later analysis, HLA-associated TCR beta chains showed more clonal expansion and lower generation probabilities than non-associated chains that were equally common. In a later analysis, the rate of TCR association differed among HLA loci, with DRB1 alleles having the most associated TCRs and HLA-C alleles having the fewest. In vitro tests confirmed that a few of the cytomegalovirus-associated TCR beta chains recognize cytomegalovirus antigens. A further reported finding was that TCR beta sequences accurately predicted the HLA-A and HLA-B alleles for most subjects in the first cohort. The classifier was reported to diagnose cytomegalovirus status with high specificity and sensitivity in both the original and validation cohorts. Because HLA typing was unavailable for some donors at each locus, only the typed subset was used in association tests.

In total, 630 or so healthy bone marrow donors made up the cohort. All cohort members were sampled while nominally healthy, although unrecorded immune exposures were likely present. The donor tested CMV seronegative and was one of the 352 seronegative cohort members. A peripheral blood sample was provided by each donor, and peripheral blood mononuclear cells were used for TCR beta sequencing. Genomic DNA was extracted from the blood cell samples with the Qiagen DNeasy Blood Extraction Kit. V and J are trimmed by 3 bases and 9 bases, and the gene matches miss 11 bases of the junction. From the germline V gene, CDR1 is ENHRY and CDR2 is SYGVKD. The cysteine opens and the phenylalanine closes a CDR3 of 16 amino acids. CDR3 DNA is the only sequence kept; it has 48 bases, read in frame from the first base.

The sample was PBMCs. The V and J segments used are TRBV10-3 and TRBJ1-5; the central 10 bases match TRBD1. This sequence originates from a woman between 45 and 65 years old in good health and CMV-seronegative. This receptor has the CDR3 CAISDPGTGASGPQHF. The sequenced DNA is TGTGCCATCAGTGACCCCGGGACAGGGGCCTCGGGGCCCCAGCATTTT.